This T cell receptor beta chain was observed in a study of blood T cell repertoires in COVID-19. V was shortened by 0 bases and J by 10 bases, with 13 bases between the two germline ends. This CDR3 comprises 15 residues. Germline assignment: CDR1 PRHDT and CDR2 FYEKMQ (reference sequence). TCRdb's copy holds only in-frame clones and misses some; the assay was immunoSEQ multiplex PCR. The sample carries over 150,000 clones, around 94% recorded once. V is TRBV13 and J is TRBJ1-6; no reliable D call. The sequenced sample consisted of peripheral blood. The TCR comes from a man aged 25 to 40 with COVID-19, enrolled during active disease. Here the CDR3 DNA reads TGTGCCAGCAGCTTAGGCCGAGGAGTCAGCTCACCCCTCCACTTT. This gives the protein CASSLGRGVSSPLHF.